The 16 T cell receptor beta chains below were found in one sample sequenced in a study of T cell responses to AZD1222 COVID-19 vaccine. The table came from immunoSEQ multiplex PCR; TCRdb's copy has only in-frame clones and leaves some out. This repertoire shows approximately 130,000 clones, 85% to 95% found once; its top ten account for 1.6%. This material consisted of peripheral blood, taken on day 0 of AZD1222 vaccination. The receptor set was obtained from an adult in good health.

This clone has only one observation. The J gene is TRBJ1-2, the V gene TRBV19; 7 nucleotides align to TRBD1. CDR1 and CDR2 (germline): LNHDA, SQIVND (reference sequence). The ends lost 1 base at V and 2 bases at J; junction bases unmatched: 1. The CDR3 extends over 14 amino acids. The CDR3: CASSIATGNYGYTF. The CDR3 nucleotides read TGTGCCAGTAGTATAGCGACAGGGAACTATGGCTACACCTTC.

The CDR3 sequence is CASSLNRWNEQFF. DNA for the CDR3: TGTGCCAGCAGTTTAAATCGCTGGAATGAGCAGTTCTTC. The genes are TRBV12-3 or TRBV12-4 and TRBJ2-1; no clear D gene. V shed 2 bases and J shed 7 bases, with 9 bases lying between them. The CDR3 extends over 13 amino acids.

Only a few counts were recorded for this clone. V and J are TRBV29-1 and TRBJ2-1; TRBD2 aligns across 8 bases. CDR3 length: 14 residues. The J segment lost 2 bases and the V segment lost 7 bases, leaving 7 bases of the junction unmatched. Germline values: CDR1 SQVTM, CDR2 ANQGSEA. The CDR3 region is CSALAGRTYNEQFF. The CDR3 bases are TGCAGCGCGTTAGCGGGACGCACCTACAATGAGCAGTTCTTC.

V usage is TRBV28 and J usage is TRBJ2-3, with no clear D. V shed 5 bases and J shed 0 bases, with 12 bases lying between them. The CDR3 length is 15 residues. CDR1 and CDR2 from the germline V gene are MDHEN and SYDVKM. The CDR3 region is CASSPLIVSTDTQYF. As DNA, the CDR3 is TGTGCCAGCAGTCCGCTAATCGTAAGCACAGATACGCAGTATTTT. Full variable domain (rest looked up from reference TRBV28 and TRBJ2-3): DVKVTQSSRYLVKRTGEKVFLECVQDMDHENMFWYRQDPGLGLRLIYFSYDVKMKEKGDIPEGYSVSREKKERFSLILESASTNQTSMYLCASSPLIVSTDTQYFGPGTRLTVL.

This clone came up a few times. DNA for the CDR3: TGTGCCAGCAGCCCCGGATCCCCGGGGGATGGATCTGAAGCTTTCTTT. It is translated as CASSPGSPGDGSEAFF. The gene calls are TRBV4-2 and TRBJ1-1, with D possibly matching TRBD1 (5 bases). The CDR3 covers 16 residues. In germline, CDR1 is LGHNA, CDR2 YNFKEQ. Deletions cut 4 bases from V and 6 bases from J, with 21 bases between.

J is TRBJ2-7 and V is TRBV19, with 8 bases that match TRBD2. The CDR3 has 14 amino acids. Trimming cost V 8 bases and J 3 bases; bases outside gene matches: 9. In germline, CDR1 is LNHDA, CDR2 SQIVND (reference sequence). CDR3 sequence reads: CASGRGGAVYEQYF. The CDR3 nucleotides are TGTGCCAGTGGCCGGGGGGGGGCCGTCTACGAGCAGTACTTC.

The chain employs TRBV19 and TRBJ2-4; possible D gene TRBD1, 5 bases. V shed 7 bases and J shed 0 bases, with 22 bases lying between them. The CDR3 consists of 18 residues. Germline-derived CDR1 and CDR2 are LNHDA and SQIVND (reference sequence). The CDR3 DNA sequence: TGTGCCAGTACCCCAGGGCCCGAGAAGCTAATAGCCAAAAACATTCAGTACTTC. This sequence encodes CASTPGPEKLIAKNIQYF.

The genes are TRBV7-9 and TRBJ2-7; TRBD1 agrees at 9 bases. V gave up 6 bases and J gave up 5 bases; unmatched junction bases: 14. The CDR3 runs to 16 residues. The germline CDR1 and CDR2 sequences are SEHNR and FQNEAQ (reference sequence). CDR3 sequence (DNA): TGTGCCAGCAGTTTTTCCCGGGGACAGGGTACCGACGAGCAGTACTTC. It yields the protein CASSFSRGQGTDEQYF.

This rearrangement joins TRBV27 to TRBJ2-3; 8 positions agree with TRBD1. The CDR3 sequence is 17 residues long. The V segment lost 4 bases and the J segment 1 base; nucleotides outside the gene matches: 10. Germline loops: CDR1 MNHEY, CDR2 SMNVEV (reference sequence). The CDR3 reads CASSYPGQGRGTDTQYF. In nucleotides, the CDR3 is TGTGCCAGCAGTTACCCTGGACAGGGAAGGGGCACAGATACGCAGTATTTT.

This rearrangement joins TRBV20-1 to TRBJ1-5; D remains ambiguous. The V gene's germline CDR1 is DFQATT and CDR2 SNEGSKA (reference sequence). With 3 bases removed from V and 6 bases from J, the gap between germline ends came to 12 bases. The CDR3 runs 13 residues. CDR3 in DNA: TGCAGTGCTAGTAACATGCTAGGTCAGCCCCAGCATTTT. This codes for CSASNMLGQPQHF.

This clone is a singleton in its sample. The genes are TRBV20-1 and TRBJ2-7; D might be TRBD2 (5 bases). CDR3 length equals 14 residues. V was pared by 3 bases and J by 3 bases, with 15 bases between. Germline CDR1 is DFQATT and CDR2 is SNEGSKA (reference sequence). The CDR3 region is CSASRTFTFYEQYF. In nucleotides, the CDR3 is TGCAGTGCTAGTCGGACTTTTACATTCTACGAGCAGTACTTC.

The chain employs TRBV12-3 or TRBV12-4 and TRBJ1-6, with D unclear. V was pared by 5 bases and J by 8 bases, with 10 bases between. There are 13 residues in the CDR3. The CDR3 here is CASSPTADSPLHF. CDR3 coding DNA: TGTGCCAGCAGTCCAACGGCGGATTCACCCCTCCACTTT.

This clone came up a few times. V and J are TRBV12-5 and TRBJ1-5; 7 bases fit TRBD1. There are 16 residues in the CDR3. Per germline, CDR1 LGHNT and CDR2 FRNRAP. With V trimmed by 3 bases and J by 4 bases, 9 bases remained unmatched. CDR3 residues: CASGLASGGSNQPQHF. The CDR3 nucleotides are TGTGCTAGTGGTTTAGCTTCAGGGGGTAGTAATCAGCCCCAGCATTTT. Supplemented by reference TRBV12-5 and TRBJ1-5, the full variable domain reads DARVTQTPRHKVTEMGQEVTMRCQPILGHNTVFWYRQTMMQGLELLAYFRNRAPLDDSGMPKDRFSAEMPDATLATLKIQPSEPRDSAVYFCASGLASGGSNQPQHFGDGTRLSIL.

This chain links TRBV21-1 with TRBJ1-1; the tabulated D call, TRBD1, remains unverified against the DNA. TRBV21-1 is a pseudogene locus. CDR3 length: 15 amino acids. The CDR3 region is CASSKLKGWNTEAFF. The CDR3 DNA sequence: TGTGCCAGCAGCAAACTGAAGGGGTGGAACACTGAAGCTTTCTTT.

The CDR3 nucleotides read TGTGCCAGCAGTTTAGTTCCGCCCCTCAATCAGCCCCAGCATTTT. This encodes CASSLVPPLNQPQHF. V gene TRBV28 combines with J gene TRBJ1-5; D is undetermined. The CDR3 is 15 amino acids. Trimming removed 2 bases from V and 3 bases from J, with 11 bases in between. Germline V lookup: CDR1 MDHEN, CDR2 SYDVKM.

The rearrangement uses TRBV30 and TRBJ1-2; 11 bases are a match to TRBD1. Germline V CDR1 and CDR2: GTSNPN, SVGIG (reference sequence). CDR3 length: 13 residues. V dropped 3 bases and J dropped 6; count of bases not matched to a gene: 3. The CDR3 sequence: CAWRRTGGDGYTF. The DNA for the CDR3 is TGTGCCTGGAGACGGACAGGGGGCGATGGCTACACCTTC.